Following are 30 T cell receptor beta chains from one sample sequenced in a study of T-cell reconstitution after alpha-beta-depleted transplantation in children. The library targeted TCRbeta and was prepared with unique molecular identifiers. TCRdb re-called the PCR reads with MiXCR, one entry per CDR3 protein. The table includes around 440,000 distinct CDR3 sequences, roughly a tenth detected once. The sample consisted of PBMCs, taken before TCRalphabeta/CD19-depleted stem cell transplant. The receptors were gathered from a child between 2 and 9 years old with inherited bone marrow failure, due to receive a stem cell transplant.

The V and J genes are TRBV19 and TRBJ2-3, with D unresolved. The ends were cut back, 3 bases at V and 2 bases at J, with 9 bases in the middle. The CDR3 loop spans 14 amino acids. Germline loops: CDR1 LNHDA, CDR2 SQIVND (reference sequence). The CDR3 DNA is TGTGCCAGTAGTATTCGCCTCCTCACAGATACGCAGTATTTT. It encodes CASSIRLLTDTQYF.

Ten or more counts support this clonotype. The chain carries TRBV28 and TRBJ2-7; the D call may be TRBD1 or TRBD2 (6 bases each). With 2 bases removed from V and 5 bases from J, the gap between germline ends came to 7 bases. The CDR3 length is 12 residues. The germline V gene has CDR1 MDHEN and CDR2 SYDVKM. The CDR3 bases are TGTGCCAGCAGTTTAAGGGGGGACGAGCAGTACTTC. Amino acids: CASSLRGDEQYF.

This clonotype has a count of ten or more. The gene calls are TRBV7-9 and TRBJ2-6, with 9 bases that match TRBD2. The CDR3 has 14 amino acids. After removal of 11 bases from V and 3 bases from J, the junction contained 5 bases not matched to a gene. Germline V gene data show CDR1 as SEHNR and CDR2 as FQNEAQ (reference sequence). CDR3 sequence: CAHSGRYGANVLTF. The CDR3 DNA follows: TGTGCCCACAGCGGGAGGTATGGGGCCAACGTCCTGACTTTC.

This clonotype was detected many times. J is TRBJ2-7 and V is TRBV12-3 or TRBV12-4, with D possibly being TRBD1 (5 bases). V was shortened by 4 bases and J by 2 bases, with 12 bases between the two germline ends. This CDR3 is 14 amino acids long. DNA for the CDR3: TGTGCCAGCAGTTCTTCAGGGATTCCCTACGAGCAGTACTTC. Its protein is CASSSSGIPYEQYF.

Many counts were recorded for this clonotype. The gene calls are TRBV7-2 and TRBJ2-2; D possibly corresponds to TRBD2 (6 bases). CDR1 SGHTA and CDR2 FQGNSA come from the germline V gene. The CDR3 is made up of 15 amino acids. With 0 bases removed from V and 7 bases from J, the gap between germline ends came to 12 bases. The CDR3 bases are TGTGCCAGCAGCTTAGCGGGAGGATCAGGCGGGGAGCTGTTTTTT. Protein sequence: CASSLAGGSGGELFF.

This clonotype came up many times. This chain joins TRBV7-6 and TRBJ2-2; 8 bases fit TRBD2. V dropped 2 bases and J dropped 4; count of bases not matched to a gene: 21. The germline V gene encodes CDR1 SGHVS and CDR2 FNYEAQ. This CDR3 has 21 amino acids. CDR3 DNA: TGTGCCAGCAGCTTATGGCTGCAGACTAGCGAACCAGCCATGGTCACCGGGGAGCTGTTTTTT. Translation: CASSLWLQTSEPAMVTGELFF.

This clonotype has a count of ten or more. The chain links TRBV29-1 to TRBJ2-1, with TRBD2 matching over 7 bases. The CDR3 covers 15 residues. CDR1 is SQVTM and CDR2 is ANQGSEA in the germline V gene. The V gene end was trimmed by 3 bases and the J gene end by 0 bases; junction bases not matched to a gene: 5. The CDR3, as DNA: TGCAGCGTTGATACTAGCGTGTACTCCTACAATGAGCAGTTCTTC. Translation: CSVDTSVYSYNEQFF.

The chain is built from TRBV10-1 and TRBJ2-3, with 8 positions matching TRBD2. CDR3 size: 15 residues. Germline values: CDR1 WNHNN, CDR2 SYGVQD (reference sequence). V trimming: 7 bases; J trimming: 1 base; junction bases outside the gene matches: 7. The CDR3 coding sequence is TGCGCCAGCACCTCCGGGACTAGTGGCACAGATACGCAGTATTTT. Translated, it gives CASTSGTSGTDTQYF.

This clonotype was recorded at least ten times. This chain uses TRBV7-9 with TRBJ1-5, with 8 bases that match TRBD1. The CDR3 spans 14 residues. The J segment lost 9 bases and the V segment lost 2 bases, leaving 6 bases of the junction unmatched. Germline assignment: CDR1 SEHNR and CDR2 FQNEAQ (reference sequence). The DNA for the CDR3 is TGTGCCAGCAGCTTATCAGGGGACAGGAGGCCCCAGCATTTT. This sequence encodes CASSLSGDRRPQHF.

In its sample, this clonotype was seen many times. The rearrangement links TRBV20-1 to TRBJ1-1; D unresolved. The CDR3 runs 15 residues. CDR1 and CDR2 from the germline V gene are DFQATT and SNEGSKA (reference sequence). Trimming took 0 bases from V and 11 from J, leaving 22 bases between them. The CDR3 DNA reads TGCAGTGCTAGAGATCGCGGACTATCCGGGGTAGCGGCTTTCTTT. Its translation is CSARDRGLSGVAAFF.

The table lists this clonotype with many counts. V usage is TRBV12-3 or TRBV12-4 and J usage is TRBJ2-3, with D perhaps matching TRBD1 (6 bases). This CDR3 comprises 15 residues. V was shortened by 5 bases and J by 6 bases, with 18 bases between the two germline ends. CDR3 bases: TGTGCCAGCAGTCCCCAGGGGAGACTGGTGGATACGCAGTATTTT. Translation: CASSPQGRLVDTQYF.

This clonotype was seen at least ten times. The V call is TRBV7-2, the J call TRBJ2-7; the match to TRBD2 covers 11 bases. CDR3 length equals 14 residues. V was pared by 1 base and J by 7 bases, with 3 bases of the junction left unmatched. CDR1 and CDR2 (germline): SGHTA, FQGNSA. This CDR3 reads CASSLVAGGIEQYF. CDR3 DNA: TGTGCCAGCAGCTTAGTAGCGGGAGGGATTGAGCAGTACTTC.

There are many counts of this clonotype. In nucleotides, the CDR3 is TGTGCCAGCAGCTTGGTGGGGGCCCCCACTGAAGCTTTCTTT. Its protein product is CASSLVGAPTEAFF. The chain has TRBV5-6 and TRBJ1-1; D possibly corresponds to TRBD1 (6 bases). Germline V gene lookup returns CDR1 SGHDT and CDR2 YYEEEE. V was pared by 0 bases and J by 4 bases, with 10 bases between. The CDR3 consists of 14 residues. The whole variable domain, filled in from reference TRBV5-6 and TRBJ1-1, reads DAGVTQSPTHLIKTRGQQVTLRCSPKSGHDTVSWYQQALGQGPQFIFQYYEEEERQRGNFPDRFSGHQFPNYSSELNVNALLLGDSALYLCASSLVGAPTEAFFGQGTRLTVV.

Comment on this clonotype: A much larger clone differs by one base, so this may be a read error. Lacking the conserved final phenylalanine or tryptophan, this CDR3 likely reflects a read error. The chain has TRBV5-1 and TRBJ2-3; TRBD2 agrees at 14 bases. The V and J ends lost 3 bases and 6 bases, in that order; junction bases with no gene match: 3. This CDR3 spans 15 amino acids. In germline, CDR1 is SGHRS, CDR2 YFSETQ. CDR3 loop: CASSWTSGRSDTQYY. The CDR3 region has the DNA TGCGCCAGCAGCTGGACTAGCGGGAGGTCGGATACGCAGTATTAT.

This clonotype was detected ten times or more. The J gene is TRBJ1-5, the V gene TRBV20-1, with a tentative D call TRBD1 (6 bases). The germline CDR1 and CDR2 sequences are DFQATT and SNEGSKA (reference sequence). The V end lost 3 bases, the J end lost 2 bases, and 14 bases lay between the germline ends. This CDR3 comprises 15 residues. CDR3 in amino acids: CSASYGGLGNQPQHF. CDR3 bases: TGCAGTGCTAGCTACGGGGGCCTCGGCAATCAGCCCCAGCATTTT.

Many counts were recorded for this clonotype. The V gene is TRBV28, the J gene TRBJ2-7; TRBD1 matches at 10 bases. CDR3 length: 17 amino acids. Looked up from germline, CDR1 is MDHEN and CDR2 is SYDVKM. The junction had 11 bases not matched to a gene; V was cut back by 5 bases and J by 1 base. CDR3 sequence: CASSLLLPGQGSYEQYF. CDR3 DNA sequence: TGTGCCAGCAGTCTACTCCTACCGGGACAGGGGTCCTACGAGCAGTACTTC.

This clonotype appeared many times. V and J are TRBV12-3 or TRBV12-4 and TRBJ2-3, with 7 bases fitting TRBD1. The V segment lost 6 bases and the J segment 1 base; nucleotides outside the gene matches: 10. CDR3 length: 16 residues. CDR3 sequence (DNA): TGTGCCAGCAGCCCAAACTTAGACAGGGGCACAGATACGCAGTATTTT. Residues: CASSPNLDRGTDTQYF.

This clonotype was detected many times. V gene TRBV29-1 combines with J gene TRBJ2-5; weak D call: TRBD2 (6 bases). Trimming stripped 6 bases from V and 5 bases from J, with 16 bases between. Germline V CDR1 and CDR2: SQVTM, ANQGSEA. The CDR3 extends over 13 amino acids. CDR3 nucleotides: TGCAGCGTGCAGACAACCCGGGGGGAGACCCAGTACTTC. This sequence encodes CSVQTTRGETQYF.

This clonotype was seen more than once but under ten times. The chain carries TRBV7-8 and TRBJ2-5, with D possibly matching TRBD2 (6 bases). The V end lost 5 bases, the J end lost 5 bases, and 18 bases lay between the germline ends. The CDR3 has 15 amino acids. Germline CDR1 reads SGHVS; CDR2 reads FQNEAQ. The CDR3 DNA sequence: TGTGCCAGCAGCCATACTCGCGGGGATGCGGAGACCCAGTACTTC. Protein: CASSHTRGDAETQYF.

This clonotype came up many times. The V call is TRBV20-1, the J call TRBJ2-7, with D perhaps assigned TRBD1 or TRBD2 (7 bases each). This CDR3 contains 12 residues. Per the germline V gene, CDR1 is DFQATT and CDR2 is SNEGSKA (reference sequence). Trimming cost V 6 bases and J 6 bases, with 15 bases left between them. This chain's CDR3 is CSAVRGGSEQYF. The CDR3 DNA reads TGCAGTGCCGTCAGGGGGGGCTCCGAGCAGTACTTC.

Worth noting for this clonotype: This may arise from a read error, as a much more abundant clone is one base away. The rearrangement links TRBV25-1 to TRBJ2-1, with D perhaps matching TRBD1 (6 bases). Germline V lookup: CDR1 MGHDK, CDR2 SYGVNS. The CDR3 has 15 amino acids. Here the CDR3 DNA reads TGTGCCAGCAGTGGGGGGCACTCCTCCTACAATCAGCAGTTCTTC. Translation: CASSGGHSSYNQQFF.

This clonotype showed up many times. J is TRBJ2-1 and V is TRBV29-1; D call uncertain. The CDR3 is 13 residues long. V dropped 4 bases and J dropped 6 bases, with 13 bases sitting between them. The germline V gene has CDR1 SQVTM and CDR2 ANQGSEA. The CDR3 spells CSVVGFQTNEQFF. The CDR3 DNA sequence: TGCAGCGTTGTAGGATTCCAGACCAATGAGCAGTTCTTC.

In its sample, this clonotype was seen many times. V usage is TRBV10-3 and J usage is TRBJ2-1; D not resolved. CDR3 size: 14 residues. Germline-derived CDR1 and CDR2 are ENHRY and SYGVKD. Trimming pared 1 base from V and 4 bases from J, leaving 8 bases between. The CDR3 is CAISEFKSYNEQFF. In DNA, the CDR3 is TGTGCCATCAGTGAGTTTAAGTCGTACAATGAGCAGTTCTTC.

The rearrangement joins TRBV11-2 to TRBJ2-7; 7 bases are shared with TRBD1. The V gene's germline CDR1 is SGHAT and CDR2 FQNNGV. The CDR3 extends over 15 amino acids. With 6 bases clipped from V and 1 base from J, the junction kept 9 bases outside the gene matches. The CDR3 bases are TGTGCCAGCAGTACGAAGTGGGACAGTTCCTACGAGCAGTACTTC. Translating gives CASSTKWDSSYEQYF.

This chain joins TRBV4-1 and TRBJ1-6; 11 nucleotides match TRBD1. This CDR3 region has 16 residues. Germline CDR1 reads MGHRA; CDR2 reads YSYEKL. V was clipped by 4 bases and J by 9 bases; unmatched bases: 8. The CDR3 sequence: CASSLRPGTGGSPLHF. The CDR3 DNA follows: TGCGCCAGCAGCCTCCGTCCTGGGACAGGGGGTTCACCCCTCCACTTT.

The sample holds a few counts of this clonotype. The chain uses TRBV20-1 and TRBJ2-1, with 8 bases lining up with TRBD2. Germline V gene sequence: CDR1 DFQATT, CDR2 SNEGSKA (reference sequence). The CDR3 has 15 amino acids. Unmatched junction bases numbered 13, after V lost 4 bases and J lost 8 bases. In DNA, the CDR3 is TGCAGTGCTATATCAGGGGCGCGAGCGGGAGATGAGCAGTTCTTC. Translating gives CSAISGARAGDEQFF.

This clonotype was seen only a few times. The chain employs TRBV12-3 or TRBV12-4 and TRBJ1-5, with D hard to call. The ends were cut back, 7 bases at V and 2 bases at J, with 18 bases in the middle. The CDR3 covers 16 residues. The CDR3 bases are TGTGCCAGCACCCACCAAAACCTCGGTCGCAATCAGCCCCAGCATTTT. It yields the protein CASTHQNLGRNQPQHF.

Of note for this clonotype: This may be a read error: a much more frequent sequence differs by one nucleotide. The rearrangement joins TRBV7-8 to TRBJ2-2; perhaps TRBD1 as D (5 bases). The germline gives CDR1 SGHVS, CDR2 FQNEAQ. V was shortened by 5 bases and J by 2 bases, with 12 bases between the two germline ends. This CDR3 region has 15 residues. CDR3 sequence: CASSPPRANTGELFF. The CDR3 DNA is TGTGCCAGCAGCCCACCCAGGGCAAACACCGGGGAGCTGTTTTTT.

This clonotype showed up many times. The genes are TRBV27 and TRBJ2-1; TRBD2 is a possible D gene (5 bases). The V gene lost 2 bases and the J gene lost 4 bases, with 6 bases spanning the gap. The CDR3 is 13 residues long. Germline lookup yields CDR1 MNHEY and CDR2 SMNVEV (reference sequence). As DNA, the CDR3 is TGTGCCAGCAGTTTAGGACTTTACAATGAGCAGTTCTTC. This translates into CASSLGLYNEQFF.

This clonotype came up many times. The chain carries TRBV28 and TRBJ1-1, with 10 bases that match TRBD1. CDR3 length: 15 amino acids. V shed 3 bases, J shed 5 bases, and the junction held 6 bases outside the gene matches. CDR1 and CDR2 (germline): MDHEN, SYDVKM. Written as DNA, the CDR3 is TGTGCCAGCAGTTTCCCGAGACAGGGGGCAACTGAAGCTTTCTTT. It yields the protein CASSFPRQGATEAFF.